Presented here are 12 T cell receptor beta chains from one specimen sequenced in a study of neoadjuvant anti-PD-1 for oral cavity cancer. The repertoire was sequenced with immunoSEQ multiplex PCR; TCRdb's copy has only in-frame clones and lacks some. The sample shows around 17,000 clones, about 59% of them seen only once. The sequencing used PBMCs, collected before nivolumab (anti-PD-1) treatment. Source of these receptors: a person aged 35 to 85 with oral cavity squamous cell carcinoma.

The chain joins TRBV6-5 to TRBJ1-1; possible D gene TRBD1, 6 bases. The germline V and J ends were trimmed by 6 bases and 3 bases, with 14 bases remaining between them. The CDR3 runs to 14 residues. Germline V gene lookup returns CDR1 MNHEY and CDR2 SVGAGI. Here the CDR3 reads CASSTGSRDTEAFF. In nucleotides, the CDR3 is TGTGCCAGCAGCACAGGGTCAAGAGACACTGAAGCTTTCTTT.

This chain joins TRBV2 and TRBJ1-4, with 7 nucleotides matching TRBD1. CDR3 length: 17 amino acids. Trimming removed 1 base from V and 0 bases from J; junction bases left unmatched: 5. The germline V gene encodes CDR1 SNHLY and CDR2 FYNNEI. Here the CDR3 DNA reads TGTGCCAGCAGTGAAGGGGACAGATTCTCAACTAATGAAAAACTGTTTTTT. This codes for CASSEGDRFSTNEKLFF.

The chain combines TRBV5-4 with TRBJ2-7; TRBD1 aligns across 8 bases. Trimming at V came to 0 bases and at J to 2 bases, leaving 4 bases not matched to a gene. The CDR3 is 15 amino acids. CDR1 is SGHNT, CDR2 YYREEE, per germline (reference sequence). This CDR3 is CASSLGTGPTYEQYF. In DNA, the CDR3 is TGTGCCAGCAGCTTGGGGACAGGGCCCACCTACGAGCAGTACTTC.

This chain uses TRBV11-2 with TRBJ2-7, with unresolved D. CDR1 and CDR2 from the germline V gene are SGHAT and FQNNGV. The length of the CDR3 is 14 residues. V was trimmed by 0 bases and J by 3 bases, leaving 9 bases between them. As DNA, the CDR3 is TGTGCCAGCAGCTTAGAGAATGGTGGCTACGAGCAGTACTTC. This translates into CASSLENGGYEQYF.

This chain joins TRBV2 and TRBJ1-5; TRBD1 is a possible D gene (5 bases). V was pared by 6 bases and J by 0 bases, with 12 bases between. The CDR3 extends over 15 amino acids. Germline CDR1 and CDR2: SNHLY and FYNNEI. The CDR3 loop reads CASRLIDSSNQPQHF. The CDR3 bases are TGTGCCAGCAGGCTGATCGACAGTAGCAATCAGCCCCAGCATTTT.

This clone has just a few counts. CDR3: CASRFSESTEAFF. Written as DNA, the CDR3 is TGTGCCAGCCGTTTCTCCGAGTCCACTGAAGCTTTCTTT. V gene TRBV6-1 combines with J gene TRBJ1-1, with D uncertain. The CDR3 has 13 amino acids. Germline CDR1 reads MNHNS; CDR2 reads SASEGT. The germline V and J ends were trimmed by 8 bases and 4 bases, with 14 bases remaining between them.

The V gene is TRBV4-1, the J gene TRBJ1-2; D possibly corresponds to TRBD1 (5 bases). Germline assignment: CDR1 MGHRA and CDR2 YSYEKL. The ends were cut back, 1 base at V and 2 bases at J, with 11 bases in the middle. This CDR3 is built from 15 residues. The CDR3 region is CASSQVNKGNYGYTF. In DNA, the CDR3 is TGCGCCAGCAGCCAAGTAAACAAGGGGAACTATGGCTACACCTTC.

A few counts support this clone. Other DNA sequences within the sample encode an identical CDR3. This rearrangement joins TRBV7-2 to TRBJ1-5; 8 bases line up with TRBD1. CDR1 is SGHTA and CDR2 is FQGNSA in the germline V gene. This CDR3 contains 15 residues. J lost 3 bases, V lost 1 base, and 2 bases had no gene match. The CDR3 region has the DNA TGTGCCAGCAGCTTAGGGACAGGGCTCAATCAGCCCCAGCATTTT. It yields the protein CASSLGTGLNQPQHF.

The chain carries TRBV9 and TRBJ2-1; the match to TRBD2 covers 15 bases. After removal of 4 bases from V and 7 bases from J, the junction contained 9 bases not matched to a gene. The CDR3 runs 17 residues. Germline V lookup: CDR1 SGDLS, CDR2 YYNGEE. DNA for the CDR3: TGTGCCAGCAGCTTATCAATCGGACTAGCGGGAGGGAATGAGCAGTTCTTC. This encodes CASSLSIGLAGGNEQFF. Variable domain in full (rest from reference TRBV9 and TRBJ2-1): DSGVTQTPKHLITATGQRVTLRCSPRSGDLSVYWYQQSLDQGLQFLIQYYNGEERAKGNILERFSAQQFPDLHSELNLSSLELGDSALYFCASSLSIGLAGGNEQFFGPGTRLTVL.

J is TRBJ2-7 and V is TRBV28, with TRBD2 matching 7 bases. The CDR3 extends over 14 amino acids. The V gene's germline CDR1 is MDHEN and CDR2 SYDVKM. V shed 5 bases and J 3 bases; nucleotides not matched to a gene: 7. The CDR3: CASSVGLVGYEQYF. In DNA, the CDR3 is TGTGCCAGCAGTGTCGGACTAGTGGGCTACGAGCAGTACTTC.

This clone was observed a few times. The genes are TRBV7-6 and TRBJ1-5; D call uncertain. Trimming shortened V by 1 base and J by 7 bases, and 11 bases separated the two germline ends. Germline CDR1 and CDR2: SGHVS and FNYEAQ. The CDR3 contains 14 residues. The CDR3 loop is CASSLGGEGQPQHF. The CDR3 DNA sequence: TGTGCCAGCAGCTTAGGCGGGGAGGGACAGCCCCAGCATTTT.

The chain recombines TRBV6-5 with TRBJ1-3; D is ambiguous. Between the trimmed V and J ends, which lost 0 bases and 0 bases, there was a span of 9 bases. The V gene's germline CDR1 is MNHEY and CDR2 SVGAGI. This CDR3 comprises 16 residues. This CDR3 reads CASSYSTWGSGNTIYF. CDR3 bases: TGTGCCAGCAGTTACTCTACCTGGGGCTCTGGAAACACCATATATTTT.